The clone carrying this T cell receptor beta chain was detected only a few times. Its antigen is undetermined. This sample is part of a study of siplizumab effects on memory and regulatory T cells. The germline CDR1 and CDR2 sequences are MNHEY and SMNVEV (reference sequence). This CDR3 spans 18 amino acids. Trimming stripped 1 base from V and 4 bases from J, with 20 bases between. Data came from immunoSEQ multiplex PCR; TCRdb stores just in-frame clones and leaves some out. The repertoire holds about 13,000 clones, roughly 40% seen once, with around 10% in the top ten. Mixed lymphocyte reaction cells underwent roughly six days of coculture at 37°C. Once responder PBMCs had been labelled with CFSE and stimulator PBMCs with Violet Dye, they were mixed 1:1.

This receptor was obtained from a human donor in good health; the cells came from an allogeneic mixed lymphocyte reaction. The chain carries TRBV27 and TRBJ2-1, with D perhaps TRBD1 or TRBD2 (5 bases each). The sequenced sample was CFSE-low (dividing) CD8+ T cells sorted from an allogeneic mixed lymphocyte reaction. The CDR3 is CASSLLGGGAGAYNEQFF. The CDR3 DNA follows: TGTGCCAGCAGTTTATTGGGCGGTGGGGCGGGCGCGTACAATGAGCAGTTCTTC.